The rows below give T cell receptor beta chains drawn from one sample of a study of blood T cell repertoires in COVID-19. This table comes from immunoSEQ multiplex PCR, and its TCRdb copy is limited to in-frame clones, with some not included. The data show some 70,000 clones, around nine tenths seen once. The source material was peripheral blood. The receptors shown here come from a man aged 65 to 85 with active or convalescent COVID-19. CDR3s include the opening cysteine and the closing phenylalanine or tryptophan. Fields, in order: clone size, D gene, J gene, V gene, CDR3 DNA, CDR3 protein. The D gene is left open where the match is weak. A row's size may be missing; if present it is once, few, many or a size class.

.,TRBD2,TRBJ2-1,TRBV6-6,TGTGCCAGCAGTTGGGTCCTAGCGGGAGCCCACAATGAGCAGTTCTTC,CASSWVLAGAHNEQFF
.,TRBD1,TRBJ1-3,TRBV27,TGTGCCAGCAGTTTACTCCGGGACAGCCGCGCCTTCTCTGGAAACACCATATATTTT,CASSLLRDSRAFSGNTIYF
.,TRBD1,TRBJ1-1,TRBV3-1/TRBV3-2,TGTGCCAGCAGCCAAGGGACAGGGGGTGGCACTGAAGCTTTCTTT,CASSQGTGGGTEAFF
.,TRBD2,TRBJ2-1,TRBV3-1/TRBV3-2,TGTGCCAGCAGCCAAAAACCGGGAGGGGGGAGTGAGCAGTTCTTC,CASSQKPGGGSEQFF
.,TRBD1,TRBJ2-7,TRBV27,TGTGCCAGCAGCCGAGGGGGCGGCTTCTACGAGCAGTACTTC,CASSRGGGFYEQYF
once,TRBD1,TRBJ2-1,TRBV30,TGTGGGACAGGGGGTTGGTATGAGCAGTTCTTC,CGTGGWYEQFF
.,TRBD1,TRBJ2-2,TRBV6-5,TGTGCCAGCAGTTACTCGAGGACAGGGAACACCGGGGAGCTGTTTTTT,CASSYSRTGNTGELFF
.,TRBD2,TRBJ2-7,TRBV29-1,TGCAGCGGCACTAGCGCCTCCTACGAGCAGTACTTC,CSGTSASYEQYF
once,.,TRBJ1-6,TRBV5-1,TGCGCCAGCAGCTTGGTAGGGGCCGGTTCACCCCTCCACTTT,CASSLVGAGSPLHF
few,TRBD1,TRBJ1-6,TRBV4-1,TGCGCCAGCAGCCCAACCCTGACAGGGGGCTCTTCACCCCTCCACTTT,CASSPTLTGGSSPLHF
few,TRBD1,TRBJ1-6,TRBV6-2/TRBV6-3,TGTGCCAGCAGCCACAGGACAGGGGGTGGCTCACCCCTCCACTTT,CASSHRTGGGSPLHF
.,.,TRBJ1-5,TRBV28,TGTGCCAGCAGCCTGGGGAGGGGGAATCAGCCCCAGCATTTT,CASSLGRGNQPQHF
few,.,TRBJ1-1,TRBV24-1,TGTGCCACCAGTGACCCACAGGGCACTGAAGCTTTCTTT,CATSDPQGTEAFF
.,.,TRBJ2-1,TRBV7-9,TGTGCCAGCAGCCAAGGGACTCGTGGTGGATCTGAGCAGTTCTTC,CASSQGTRGGSEQFF